What follows are 25 T cell receptor beta chains derived from one specimen sequenced in a study of cytomegalovirus exposure and HLA in healthy donors. PCR primers comprised 60 Vbeta and 13 Jbeta primers. The protocol was immunoSEQ multiplex PCR, while the TCRdb copy is restricted to in-frame clones and leaves out a portion. The data show 75,000 to 100,000 clones, about 78% seen once. Sequencing was performed on PBMCs. These receptors were collected from a man aged 40-49 years in good health and CMV-seronegative.

The chain combines TRBV27 with TRBJ1-2, with a possible D match to TRBD1 (6 bases). Germline values: CDR1 MNHEY, CDR2 SMNVEV (reference sequence). The V and J ends lost 5 bases and 8 bases respectively, with 27 bases between them. The CDR3 is made up of 17 amino acids. The CDR3, as DNA: TGTGCCAGCAGTCCTATAACCTCTACAGGGCCCATATGGGGCTACACCTTC. Its protein product is CASSPITSTGPIWGYTF.

The chain combines TRBV12-5 with TRBJ2-7; D gene unclear. This CDR3 has 14 residues. CDR1 and CDR2 from the germline V gene are LGHNT and FRNRAP. Between the trimmed V and J ends, which lost 0 bases and 2 bases, there was a span of 8 bases. CDR3 coding DNA: TGTGCTAGTGGTTTGGTACGTAGCCCCTACGAGCAGTACTTC. Protein sequence: CASGLVRSPYEQYF.

This clone was counted only a few times. The CDR3 DNA sequence: TGTGCCAGCAGAGCTCGCGGGCCCCAGCATTTT. Amino acid sequence: CASRARGPQHF. The V gene is TRBV6-6, the J gene TRBJ1-5; D is unclear. CDR3 size: 11 residues. Trimming stripped 6 bases from V and 9 bases from J, with 9 bases between. Germline-derived CDR1 and CDR2 are MNHNY and SVGAGI (reference sequence).

A few counts support this clone. Other nucleotide sequences from this sample produce the same CDR3. The chain has TRBV5-1 and TRBJ2-7, with D hard to call. The ends were cut back, 0 bases at V and 4 bases at J, with 11 bases in the middle. CDR1 is SGHRS and CDR2 is YFSETQ in the germline V gene. The CDR3 extends over 14 amino acids. The CDR3 spells CASSLGASPYEQYF. CDR3 sequence (DNA): TGCGCCAGCAGCTTGGGGGCCAGCCCTTACGAGCAGTACTTC.

The rearrangement uses TRBV28 and TRBJ2-7; no clear D gene. Trimming cost V 2 bases and J 7 bases, with 9 bases left between them. The CDR3 has 12 amino acids. Germline CDR1 is MDHEN and CDR2 is SYDVKM. The CDR3 spells CASSLISEEQYF. CDR3 nucleotide sequence: TGTGCCAGCAGTTTAATTTCGGAGGAGCAGTACTTC.

The chain uses TRBV6-6 and TRBJ2-3; D might be TRBD2 (6 bases). This CDR3 spans 15 amino acids. V was trimmed by 2 bases and J by 0 bases, leaving 9 bases between them. Germline V gene sequence: CDR1 MNHNY, CDR2 SVGAGI (reference sequence). The CDR3 protein is CASSYGGASTDTQYF. The CDR3 nucleotides are TGTGCCAGCAGTTACGGCGGGGCGAGCACAGATACGCAGTATTTT.

This chain joins TRBV9 and TRBJ1-5; 9 positions match TRBD1. Germline loops: CDR1 SGDLS, CDR2 YYNGEE. The CDR3 has 14 amino acids. J was trimmed by 8 bases and V by 0 bases; bases with no gene match: 3. The CDR3 bases are TGTGCCAGCAGCGTAGGGACAGGGGCGGAGCCCCAGCATTTT. Residues: CASSVGTGAEPQHF.

This clone was seen only a few times. The chain couples TRBV29-1 to TRBJ1-5, with D perhaps matching TRBD1 (5 bases). The CDR3 contains 12 residues. CDR1 and CDR2 from the germline V gene are SQVTM and ANQGSEA. V was clipped by 7 bases and J by 2 bases, with 9 bases between them. The CDR3 protein is CSAGGGNQPQHF. The CDR3 DNA reads as TGCAGCGCCGGGGGGGGCAATCAGCCCCAGCATTTT.

V and J are TRBV27 and TRBJ1-4; 11 positions match TRBD1. Losses at the gene ends were 4 bases for V and 8 bases for J; bases not matched to a gene: 6. The V gene's germline CDR1 is MNHEY and CDR2 SMNVEV (reference sequence). This CDR3 contains 15 residues. This chain's CDR3 is CASSSGQGAGEKLFF. In DNA, the CDR3 is TGTGCCAGCAGTTCCGGACAGGGGGCCGGGGAAAAACTGTTTTTT.

This clone was detected once. The chain employs TRBV20-1 and TRBJ2-7, with a tentative D call TRBD1 (6 bases). CDR3 length: 11 amino acids. Germline CDR1 and CDR2: DFQATT and SNEGSKA (reference sequence). The V and J ends lost 4 bases and 6 bases respectively, with 10 bases between them. The CDR3 nucleotides are TGCAGTGCTAACAGGGTGGGCGAGCAGTACTTC. Its protein product is CSANRVGEQYF.

The chain joins TRBV30 to TRBJ2-7, with 8 nucleotides matching TRBD1. This CDR3 spans 13 amino acids. Per the germline V gene, CDR1 is GTSNPN and CDR2 is SVGIG (reference sequence). V shed 5 bases and J 7 bases; nucleotides not matched to a gene: 10. The CDR3 here is CAWRPQGAREQYF. Here the CDR3 DNA reads TGTGCCTGGCGGCCGCAGGGGGCGCGGGAGCAGTACTTC.

This rearrangement joins TRBV9 to TRBJ2-1; TRBD1 aligns across 8 bases. The ends lost 3 bases at V and 6 bases at J; junction bases unmatched: 5. The CDR3 covers 14 residues. Germline CDR1 is SGDLS and CDR2 is YYNGEE. The CDR3 DNA reads as TGTGCCAGCAGCGCGACAGGGGAAGGCAATGAGCAGTTCTTC. It codes for CASSATGEGNEQFF.

This clone qualifies as medium-sized. The chain combines TRBV30 with TRBJ1-5; 12 bases map to TRBD1. The CDR3 runs to 13 residues. Germline CDR1 GTSNPN, CDR2 SVGIG (reference sequence). J was trimmed by 6 bases and V by 3 bases; bases with no gene match: 0. CDR3 nucleotides: TGTGCCTGGAGGGGACAGGGGGCTCAGCCCCAGCATTTT. Translation gives CAWRGQGAQPQHF.

This clone was recorded a few times. The V call is TRBV30, the J call TRBJ2-2; TRBD2 might be the D (6 bases). From germline, CDR1 is GTSNPN and CDR2 SVGIG (reference sequence). The V end was cut by 2 bases, the J end by 2 bases, with 9 bases between. The CDR3 sequence is 14 residues long. CDR3 sequence reads: CAWSIAANTGELFF. The CDR3, as DNA: TGTGCCTGGAGTATAGCGGCCAACACCGGGGAGCTGTTTTTT.

The V and J genes are TRBV5-6 and TRBJ2-7; 7 positions agree with TRBD2. The junction had 13 bases not matched to a gene; V was cut back by 2 bases and J by 11 bases. Germline loops: CDR1 SGHDT, CDR2 YYEEEE. The CDR3 is 14 residues long. The CDR3 loop is CASSFGGEPTGEYF. Here the CDR3 DNA reads TGTGCCAGCAGCTTTGGGGGGGAGCCGACTGGTGAGTACTTC.

V gene TRBV4-1 combines with J gene TRBJ1-3; a possible D gene is TRBD1 (5 bases). Trimming removed 1 base from V and 0 bases from J, with 19 bases in between. Germline assignment: CDR1 MGHRA and CDR2 YSYEKL. This CDR3 region has 19 residues. Written as DNA, the CDR3 is TGCGCCAGCAGCCAAGTTAAGTCAGGGATTAGTAGCTCTGGAAACACCATATATTTT. Translating it yields CASSQVKSGISSSGNTIYF.

This clone was found once. The genes are TRBV2 and TRBJ2-2, with unresolved D. The CDR3 consists of 12 residues. From germline, CDR1 is SNHLY and CDR2 FYNNEI. V lost 7 bases and J lost 5, with 8 bases in between. The CDR3 spells CASIQKTGELFF. DNA for the CDR3: TGTGCCAGCATCCAGAAGACCGGGGAGCTGTTTTTT.

The chain joins TRBV7-3 to TRBJ2-7, with TRBD1 matching over 7 bases. The CDR3 is 15 residues long. Trimming at V came to 4 bases and at J to 0 bases, leaving 6 bases not matched to a gene. Germline V gene data show CDR1 as SGHTA and CDR2 as FQGTGA. CDR3: CASSSQGDPSYEQYF. The CDR3 DNA sequence: TGTGCCAGCAGCTCTCAGGGGGATCCCTCCTACGAGCAGTACTTC.

The chain combines TRBV27 with TRBJ2-1; 10 bases are a match to TRBD2. The CDR3 loop spans 16 amino acids. With V trimmed by 5 bases and J by 7 bases, 11 bases remained unmatched. Germline loops: CDR1 MNHEY, CDR2 SMNVEV (reference sequence). The CDR3 DNA reads TGTGCCAGCAGTCCCCTGGCTAGCGGGAGTGGGAATGAGCAGTTCTTC. Translating it yields CASSPLASGSGNEQFF.

The V gene is TRBV13, the J gene TRBJ2-2, with a weak D call TRBD1 (5 bases). CDR3 length equals 13 residues. Per the germline V gene, CDR1 is PRHDT and CDR2 is FYEKMQ (reference sequence). V lost 0 bases, J lost 7 bases, and 6 bases lay in between. In DNA, the CDR3 is TGTGCCAGCAGCTTAGGGGACAACGGGGAGCTGTTTTTT. Its protein product is CASSLGDNGELFF.

The chain links TRBV29-1 to TRBJ2-7; possibly TRBD2 for D (5 bases). The V and J ends lost 5 bases and 2 bases respectively, with 10 bases between them. The V gene's germline CDR1 is SQVTM and CDR2 ANQGSEA. The CDR3 covers 12 residues. The CDR3 sequence is CSVFSGTYEQYF. The CDR3 DNA sequence: TGCAGCGTTTTCTCGGGGACCTACGAGCAGTACTTC.

A few counts support this clone. The V and J genes are TRBV7-6 and TRBJ1-5; 7 bases line up with TRBD1. This CDR3 region has 14 residues. Germline-derived CDR1 and CDR2 are SGHVS and FNYEAQ. The junction had 2 bases not matched to a gene; V was cut back by 1 base and J by 5 bases. CDR3 in amino acids: CASSLEGGYQPQHF. CDR3 nucleotide sequence: TGTGCCAGCAGCTTAGAAGGGGGCTATCAGCCCCAGCATTTT.

The chain employs TRBV5-6 and TRBJ2-5; D is undetermined. The V and J ends lost 0 bases and 3 bases respectively, with 6 bases between them. CDR3 size: 13 residues. Germline-derived CDR1 and CDR2 are SGHDT and YYEEEE. The CDR3 region is CASSLGPKETQYF. DNA for the CDR3: TGTGCCAGCAGCTTGGGGCCCAAAGAGACCCAGTACTTC.

The V call is TRBV15, the J call TRBJ1-2; D might be TRBD1 (5 bases). Germline CDR1 LNHNV, CDR2 YYDKDF (reference sequence). This CDR3 comprises 14 residues. The V gene lost 0 bases and the J gene lost 9 bases, with 14 bases spanning the gap. The CDR3: CATSRDGGGASYTF. Here the CDR3 DNA reads TGTGCCACCAGCAGAGATGGGGGGGGAGCGAGCTACACCTTC.

The J gene is TRBJ1-1, the V gene TRBV30; 8 positions agree with TRBD1. CDR1 and CDR2 from the germline V gene are GTSNPN and SVGIG (reference sequence). With V trimmed by 7 bases and J by 3 bases, 10 bases remained unmatched. The CDR3 spans 14 residues. The CDR3 is CAYDRGKGDTEAFF. In DNA form, the CDR3 reads TGTGCCTATGACAGGGGTAAAGGGGACACTGAAGCTTTCTTT.